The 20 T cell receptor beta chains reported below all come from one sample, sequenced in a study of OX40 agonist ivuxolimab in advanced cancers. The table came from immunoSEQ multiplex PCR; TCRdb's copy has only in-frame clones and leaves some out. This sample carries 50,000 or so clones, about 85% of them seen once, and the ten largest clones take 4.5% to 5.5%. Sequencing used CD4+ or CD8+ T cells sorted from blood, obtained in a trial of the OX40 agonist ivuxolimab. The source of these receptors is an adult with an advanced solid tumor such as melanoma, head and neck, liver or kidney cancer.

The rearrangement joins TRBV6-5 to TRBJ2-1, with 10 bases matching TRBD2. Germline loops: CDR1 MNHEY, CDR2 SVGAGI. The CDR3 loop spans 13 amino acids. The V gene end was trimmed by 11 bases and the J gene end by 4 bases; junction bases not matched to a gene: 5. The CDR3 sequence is CASWTSGYNEQFF. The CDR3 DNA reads TGTGCCTCATGGACTAGCGGATACAATGAGCAGTTCTTC.

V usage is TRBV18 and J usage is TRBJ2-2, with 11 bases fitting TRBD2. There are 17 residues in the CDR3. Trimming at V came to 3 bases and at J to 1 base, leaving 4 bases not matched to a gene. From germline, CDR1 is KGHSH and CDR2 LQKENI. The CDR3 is CASSPPTSGGNTGELFF. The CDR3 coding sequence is TGTGCCAGCTCACCCCCTACTAGCGGGGGGAACACCGGGGAGCTGTTTTTT.

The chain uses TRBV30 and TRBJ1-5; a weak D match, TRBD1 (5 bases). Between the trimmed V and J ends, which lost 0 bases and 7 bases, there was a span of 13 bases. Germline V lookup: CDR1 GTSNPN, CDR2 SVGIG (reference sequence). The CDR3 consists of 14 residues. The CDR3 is CAWSVERGTQPQHF. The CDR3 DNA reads TGTGCCTGGAGTGTTGAAAGGGGAACACAGCCCCAGCATTTT.

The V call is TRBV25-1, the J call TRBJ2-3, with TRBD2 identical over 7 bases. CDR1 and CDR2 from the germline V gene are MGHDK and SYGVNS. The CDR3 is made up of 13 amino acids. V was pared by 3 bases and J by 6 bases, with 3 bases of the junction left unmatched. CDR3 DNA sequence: TGTGCCAGCAGTGAGCTAGCGGCGGATACGCAGTATTTT. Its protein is CASSELAADTQYF.

CDR3 DNA sequence: TGTGCCACCGAAACGGGCCTAGCGGGAATAGAGCAGTTCTTC. Residues: CATETGLAGIEQFF. The rearrangement links TRBV28 to TRBJ2-1, with TRBD2 matching over 9 bases. After removal of 10 bases from V and 10 bases from J, the junction contained 14 bases not matched to a gene. This CDR3 is 14 amino acids long. Germline CDR1 reads MDHEN; CDR2 reads SYDVKM.

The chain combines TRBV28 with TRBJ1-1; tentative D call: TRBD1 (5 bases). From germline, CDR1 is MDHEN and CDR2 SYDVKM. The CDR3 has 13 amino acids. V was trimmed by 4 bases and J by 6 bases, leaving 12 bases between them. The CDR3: CASSSLGGAEAFF. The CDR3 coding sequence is TGTGCCAGCAGTTCCCTCGGGGGAGCTGAAGCTTTCTTT. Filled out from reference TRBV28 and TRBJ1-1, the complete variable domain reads DVKVTQSSRYLVKRTGEKVFLECVQDMDHENMFWYRQDPGLGLRLIYFSYDVKMKEKGDIPEGYSVSREKKERFSLILESASTNQTSMYLCASSSLGGAEAFFGQGTRLTVV.

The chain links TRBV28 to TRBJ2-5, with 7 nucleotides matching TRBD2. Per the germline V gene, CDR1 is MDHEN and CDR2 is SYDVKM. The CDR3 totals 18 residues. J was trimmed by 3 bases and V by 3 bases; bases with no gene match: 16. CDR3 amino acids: CASSLLSRGLGPKETQYF. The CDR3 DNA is TGTGCCAGCAGTTTGCTATCCCGCGGACTAGGACCCAAAGAGACCCAGTACTTC.

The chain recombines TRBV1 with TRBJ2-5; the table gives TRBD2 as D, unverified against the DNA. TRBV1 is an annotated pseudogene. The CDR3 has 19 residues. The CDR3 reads CTSSRRRLPGLADEETQYF. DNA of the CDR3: TGCACCAGCAGCCGCAGAAGGTTACCGGGACTAGCGGACGAAGAGACCCAGTACTTC.

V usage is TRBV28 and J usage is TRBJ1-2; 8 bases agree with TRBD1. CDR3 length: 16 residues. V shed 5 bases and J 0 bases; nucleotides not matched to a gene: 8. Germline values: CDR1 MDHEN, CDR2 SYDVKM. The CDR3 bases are TGTGCCAGCAGTATACCGGGACAGGTTACTAACTATGGCTACACCTTC. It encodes CASSIPGQVTNYGYTF.

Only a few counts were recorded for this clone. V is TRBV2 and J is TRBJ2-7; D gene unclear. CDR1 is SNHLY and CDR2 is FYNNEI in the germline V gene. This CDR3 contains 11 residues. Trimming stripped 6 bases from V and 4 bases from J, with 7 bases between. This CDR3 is CASSGLYEQYF. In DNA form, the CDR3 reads TGTGCCAGCAGCGGCCTATACGAGCAGTACTTC.

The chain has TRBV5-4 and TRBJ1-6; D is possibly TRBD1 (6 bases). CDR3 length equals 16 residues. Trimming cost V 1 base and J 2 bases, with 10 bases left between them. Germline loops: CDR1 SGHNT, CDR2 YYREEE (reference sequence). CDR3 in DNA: TGTGCCAGCAGCTTGAGAAGGGACACCTATAATTCACCCCTCCACTTT. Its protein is CASSLRRDTYNSPLHF.

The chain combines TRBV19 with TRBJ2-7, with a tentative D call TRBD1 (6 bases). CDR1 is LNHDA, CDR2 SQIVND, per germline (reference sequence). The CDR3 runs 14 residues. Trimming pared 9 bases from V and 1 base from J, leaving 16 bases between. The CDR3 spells CARPGRGDSYEQYF. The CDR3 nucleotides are TGTGCCAGGCCCGGCAGGGGAGATTCCTACGAGCAGTACTTC.

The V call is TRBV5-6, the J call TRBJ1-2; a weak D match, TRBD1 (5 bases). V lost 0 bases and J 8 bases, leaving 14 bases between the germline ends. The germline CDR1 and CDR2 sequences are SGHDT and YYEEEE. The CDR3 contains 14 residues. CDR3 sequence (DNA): TGTGCCAGCAGCTTGGTTACAGGTTCGGAAGGCTACACCTTC. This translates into CASSLVTGSEGYTF.

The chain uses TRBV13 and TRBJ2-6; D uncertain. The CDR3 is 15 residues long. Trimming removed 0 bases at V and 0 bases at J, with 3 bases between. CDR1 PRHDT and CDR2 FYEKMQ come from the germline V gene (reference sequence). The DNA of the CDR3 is TGTGCCAGCAGCTTAGGACTCTCTGGGGCCAACGTCCTGACTTTC. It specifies CASSLGLSGANVLTF.

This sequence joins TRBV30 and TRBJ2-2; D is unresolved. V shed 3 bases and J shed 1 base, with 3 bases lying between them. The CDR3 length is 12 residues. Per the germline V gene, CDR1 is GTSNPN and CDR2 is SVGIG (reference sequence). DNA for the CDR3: TGTGCCTGGAGGTGGAACACCGGGGAGCTGTTTTTT. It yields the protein CAWRWNTGELFF.

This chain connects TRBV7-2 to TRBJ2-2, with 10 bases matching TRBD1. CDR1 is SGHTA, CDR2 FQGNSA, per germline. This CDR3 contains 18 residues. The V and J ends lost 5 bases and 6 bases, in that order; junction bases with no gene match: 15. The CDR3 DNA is TGTGCCAGCAGCCCCCCCTCAGACGGACAGGGGGGTCCCGGGGAGCTGTTTTTT. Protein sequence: CASSPPSDGQGGPGELFF.

CDR3 in DNA: TGCGCCAGCAGCTCCCAGGGACTGAACACCGGGGAGCTGTTTTTT. Translation: CASSSQGLNTGELFF. V is TRBV5-1 and J is TRBJ2-2, with a weak D call TRBD2 (6 bases). V was pared by 3 bases and J by 1 base, with 10 bases between. The CDR3 is made up of 15 amino acids. Per germline, CDR1 SGHRS and CDR2 YFSETQ.

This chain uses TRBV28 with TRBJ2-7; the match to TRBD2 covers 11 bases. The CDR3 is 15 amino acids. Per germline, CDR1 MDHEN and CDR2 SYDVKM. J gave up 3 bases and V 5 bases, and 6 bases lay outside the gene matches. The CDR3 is CASSPPLAGGYEQYF. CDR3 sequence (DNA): TGTGCCAGCAGTCCCCCCCTAGCGGGAGGCTACGAGCAGTACTTC.

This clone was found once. CDR3 nucleotide sequence: TGTGCCAGCAGCTTGGGATATCTTGGCGAGCAGTACTTC. Protein sequence: CASSLGYLGEQYF. The V gene is TRBV7-2, the J gene TRBJ2-7; no clear D. Germline values: CDR1 SGHTA, CDR2 FQGNSA. There are 13 residues in the CDR3. V was pared by 3 bases and J by 6 bases, with 12 bases between.

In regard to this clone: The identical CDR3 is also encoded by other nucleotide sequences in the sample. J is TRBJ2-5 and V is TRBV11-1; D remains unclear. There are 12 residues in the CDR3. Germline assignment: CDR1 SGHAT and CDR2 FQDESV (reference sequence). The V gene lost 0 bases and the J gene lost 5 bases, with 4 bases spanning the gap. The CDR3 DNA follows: TGTGCCAGCAGCTTAGCGGCGGAGACCCAGTACTTC. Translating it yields CASSLAAETQYF.